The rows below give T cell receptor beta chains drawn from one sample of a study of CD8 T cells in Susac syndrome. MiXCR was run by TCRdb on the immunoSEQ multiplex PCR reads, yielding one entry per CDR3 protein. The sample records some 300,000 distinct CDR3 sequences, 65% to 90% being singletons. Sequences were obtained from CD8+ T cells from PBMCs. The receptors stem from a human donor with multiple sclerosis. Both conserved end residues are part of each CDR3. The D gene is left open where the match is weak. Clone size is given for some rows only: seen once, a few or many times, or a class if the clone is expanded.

TGCAGTGCTACGGAGGGGGTCTCTACTAATGAAAAACTGTTTTTT CSATEGVSTNEKLFF TRBJ1-4 15 TRBV20-1 NA NA
TGTGCCAGCGGCACGACAGGGACTGGCTACGAGCAGTACTTC CASGTTGTGYEQYF TRBJ2-7 14 TRBV28 NA NA
TGTGCCTGGAGTATCCGAGACAGGTTCAACGAGCAGTACTTC CAWSIRDRFNEQYF TRBJ2-7 14 TRBV30 NA NA
TGTGCCAGCAGTTCCTCCCTTGAGCGGGTTAAGTATTTT CASSSSLERVKYF TRBJ2-3 13 TRBV28 NA NA
TGTGCCAGCAGCCCTCGGGACATCGACAATGAGCAGTTCTTC CASSPRDIDNEQFF TRBJ2-1 14 TRBV14 NA few
TGTGCCAGCAGCTTCGGGTTTGGGTTGAACACTGAAGCTTTCTTT CASSFGFGLNTEAFF TRBJ1-1 15 TRBV7-8 NA NA
TGTGCCAGCAGCCAAGGGGGACTAGGCGGTGAGCAGTTCTTC CASSQGGLGGEQFF TRBJ2-1 14 TRBV5-4 TRBD2 NA
TGTGCCAGCAGTTTATTTTTCGGGGGCTCCACTGAAGCTTTCTTT CASSLFFGGSTEAFF TRBJ1-1 15 TRBV28 NA NA
TGTGCCAGCAGCTTAGGTGGCCAGCGGGGATCCTACGAGCAGTACTTC CASSLGGQRGSYEQYF TRBJ2-7 16 TRBV7-9 TRBD2 once
TGTGCCAGTACCCGGGACACTGGAAACACCATATATTTT CASTRDTGNTIYF TRBJ1-3 13 TRBV19 NA NA
TGTGCCAGCAGCGTAGTTGGGACTAGCGGTCCTAGCTCCTACAATGAGCAGTTCTTC CASSVVGTSGPSSYNEQFF TRBJ2-1 19 TRBV9 TRBD2 NA
TGTGCCAGCAGCGTAGATCAGGGGGCCTCCTACGAGCAGTACTTC CASSVDQGASYEQYF TRBJ2-7 15 TRBV9 TRBD1 NA
TGCAGCGCTGACAGGGGACCGAACTATGGCTACACCTTC CSADRGPNYGYTF TRBJ1-2 13 TRBV29-1 TRBD1 NA
TGTGCCAGCAGCCCTACAGCAGAAAACATTCAGTACTTC CASSPTAENIQYF TRBJ2-4 13 TRBV7-2 NA NA
TGCGCCAGCAGCCAGGGACTAGCGGGGGGCAATGAGCAGTTCTTC CASSQGLAGGNEQFF TRBJ2-1 15 TRBV4-3 TRBD2 few
TGCGCCAGCAGCATTGGACCCATGAACACTGAAGCTTTCTTT CASSIGPMNTEAFF TRBJ1-1 14 TRBV10-2 NA NA
TGTGCCAGCAGATTGACTAGCGGTTACAATGAGCAGTTCTTC CASRLTSGYNEQFF TRBJ2-1 14 TRBV28 TRBD2 NA
TGTGCCAGCAGCCCCCAACAGGAAAATGGCTACACCTTC CASSPQQENGYTF TRBJ1-2 13 TRBV9 NA NA
TGTGCCAGCAGCCCACAGAGCGGGAGAACCTACGAGCAGTACTTC CASSPQSGRTYEQYF TRBJ2-7 15 TRBV11-1 TRBD2 NA
TGTGCCAGTAGTGGGGGGACTAGCGGTTACAATGAGCAGTTCTTC CASSGGTSGYNEQFF TRBJ2-1 15 TRBV27 TRBD2 few
TGTGCCTGGAGTGTACCGGCCTCCCCGAGCTATGGCTACACCTTC CAWSVPASPSYGYTF TRBJ1-2 15 TRBV30 NA NA
TGTGCCAGCAGCTTAGTACTAGCGGGAGGCACCGGGGAGCTGTTTTTT CASSLVLAGGTGELFF TRBJ2-2 16 TRBV7-8 TRBD2 NA
TGTGCCAGCAGCCAAGCTGGCACAGACTACGAGCAGTACTTC CASSQAGTDYEQYF TRBJ2-7 14 TRBV4-2 NA NA
TGTGCCAGCAGTCAACCCAATGACATCTCCGAGCAGTACTTC CASSQPNDISEQYF TRBJ2-7 14 TRBV6-5 NA NA
TGTGCCACCGTTCCCCGGGCCGGCTCCTACAATGAGCAGTTCTTC CATVPRAGSYNEQFF TRBJ2-1 15 TRBV19 NA NA
TGTGCCAGCAGTGACCCGAGGGATGCAACTAATGAAAAACTGTTTTTT CASSDPRDATNEKLFF TRBJ1-4 16 TRBV25-1 NA NA
TGTGCCACCGCGGTATGGGGGAGGAAAGAGACCCAGTACTTC CATAVWGRKETQYF TRBJ2-5 14 TRBV19 NA NA
TGTGCCAGCAGTCATGGGGAGGGAAGACTAGCGGGATGGGGTTCTTACAATGAGCAGTTCTTC CASSHGEGRLAGWGSYNEQFF TRBJ2-1 21 TRBV28 TRBD2 NA
TGTGCCAGTAGTCTCGGACTGGCTGGGGCCAACGTCCTGACTTTC CASSLGLAGANVLTF TRBJ2-6 15 TRBV19 NA once
TGTGCCAGCAGCCACGACCCGGGGGGCTTACGCAATGAGCAGTTCTTC CASSHDPGGLRNEQFF TRBJ2-1 16 TRBV5-4 NA NA
TGTGCCAGCAGCTTCCGGGGCGGGGGTCAGGCGACCCAGTACTTC CASSFRGGGQATQYF TRBJ2-5 15 TRBV5-4 TRBD2 NA
TGTGCCAGCAGTTACGTGGATGAGCAGTTCTTC CASSYVDEQFF TRBJ2-1 11 TRBV6-2/TRBV6-3 NA NA
TGTGCCAGTAGTGCCCGGGACTTTTCTGGGTACGAGCAGTACTTC CASSARDFSGYEQYF TRBJ2-7 15 TRBV19 NA once
TGTGCCAGCTCACCAACCGGGACAGGGGGCCGAGAGACCCAGTACTTC CASSPTGTGGRETQYF TRBJ2-5 16 TRBV18 TRBD1 NA
TGCGCCAGCGGCTTAATGGGCAATGAGCAGTTCTTC CASGLMGNEQFF TRBJ2-1 12 TRBV4-1 NA NA
TGCGCCAGCAGCTCGGCGGGAGGGAACCCCTTGAACACTGAAGCTTTCTTT CASSSAGGNPLNTEAFF TRBJ1-1 17 TRBV5-1 NA few
TGCAGTGCTAGAGATCTGGGCGGGAGAATCTATGAGCAGTTCTTC CSARDLGGRIYEQFF TRBJ2-1 15 TRBV20-1 TRBD2 NA
TGTGCCAGCCAGCCGGGTCCCGGGGAGCTGTTTTTT CASQPGPGELFF TRBJ2-2 12 TRBV16 NA once
TGTGCCATCAGTGAGCCTAGTTATAAAACCGGGGAGCTGTTTTTT CAISEPSYKTGELFF TRBJ2-2 15 TRBV10-3 NA NA
TGTGCCACCAGCAGTTTAAGAGATTTAACCCAGTACTTC CATSSLRDLTQYF TRBJ2-5 13 TRBV15 NA NA
TGTGCCAGCAGCTTTGCTGAACTAGCGGGCAATGAGCAGTTCTTC CASSFAELAGNEQFF TRBJ2-1 15 TRBV7-6 TRBD2 NA
TGTGCCAGCAGTTTATTGGGGTTGAGGACCGGGGAGCTGTTTTTT CASSLLGLRTGELFF TRBJ2-2 15 TRBV28 NA NA
TGCAGTGCTAGAGATATAAAAGGGGTTAGCATGAACACTGAAGCTTTCTTT CSARDIKGVSMNTEAFF TRBJ1-1 17 TRBV20-1 NA NA
TGCGCCAGCAGCCGCAAAGATTGGGGGGGGAATGAAAAACTGTTTTTT CASSRKDWGGNEKLFF TRBJ1-4 16 TRBV4-3 NA NA
TGTGCCACCAGTGATTTTCCCTATCCGAACACCGGGGAGCTGTTTTTT CATSDFPYPNTGELFF TRBJ2-2 16 TRBV24-1 NA NA
TGTGCCAGTAGCCCGGGACAGGGGGTCCACGAGCAGTACTTC CASSPGQGVHEQYF TRBJ2-7 14 TRBV19 TRBD1 once
TGTGCCTGGAGTCGGACAGGATACACTGAAGCTTTCTTT CAWSRTGYTEAFF TRBJ1-1 13 TRBV30 TRBD1 NA
TGTGCCAGCAGCCTAAGAGGGGGGCGCAGGTTGAATGAGCAGTTCTTC CASSLRGGRRLNEQFF TRBJ2-1 16 TRBV28 NA NA
TGTGCCAGCCCCCTGAGGAATGAGCAGTTCTTC CASPLRNEQFF TRBJ2-1 11 TRBV6-1 NA NA
TGTGCCAGCAGCTTAGATCGGGGCATCAGCCAGCCCCAGCATTTT CASSLDRGISQPQHF TRBJ1-5 15 TRBV7-9 NA NA
TGCGCCAGCAGCCAAGAGGTAACATCCGGGGCCAAAAACATTCAGTACTTC CASSQEVTSGAKNIQYF TRBJ2-4 17 TRBV4-1 NA NA
TGTGCCAGCAGTGTGGAGTTCTCGGAGACCCAGTACTTC CASSVEFSETQYF TRBJ2-5 13 TRBV2 NA NA
TGCAGCGTTGAAGGAGATAGCGGGAGGAGCACCGGGGAGCTGTTTTTT CSVEGDSGRSTGELFF TRBJ2-2 16 TRBV29-1 TRBD2 NA
TGTGCCACCAGTGACCCCGGCCAAGCACCTTACAATGAGCAGTTCTTC CATSDPGQAPYNEQFF TRBJ2-1 16 TRBV24-1 NA NA